Here is one T cell receptor beta chain with its context. This record comes from a study of pediatric ulcerative colitis. This CDR3 is built from 15 residues. The germline V gene has CDR1 SGHNT and CDR2 YENEEA. J lost 6 bases, V lost 8 bases, and 12 bases had no gene match. Repertoires were generated with immunoSEQ multiplex PCR, while TCRdb's copy carries only in-frame clones and drops some. The sample yields around 4,700 clones, approximately 90% seen once. The receptor's source is a boy younger than 18 who was a control in a study of pediatric ulcerative colitis. V and J are TRBV11-3 and TRBJ2-2; TRBD2 matches 7 bases. The sequencing sample was made of blood. The CDR3 sequence: CASAVGTAGAGELFF. The CDR3 nucleotides read TGTGCCAGCGCCGTCGGAACGGCGGGAGCCGGGGAGCTGTTTTTT.